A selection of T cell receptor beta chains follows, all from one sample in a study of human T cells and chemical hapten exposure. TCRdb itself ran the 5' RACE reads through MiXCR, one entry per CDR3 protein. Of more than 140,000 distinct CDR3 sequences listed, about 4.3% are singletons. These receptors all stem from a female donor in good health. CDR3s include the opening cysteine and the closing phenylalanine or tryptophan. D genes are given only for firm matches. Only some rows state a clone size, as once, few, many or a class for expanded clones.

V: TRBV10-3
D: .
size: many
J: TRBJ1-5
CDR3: CAISDRQDQPQHF
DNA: TGTGCCATCAGTGACAGGCAGGATCAGCCCCAGCATTTT

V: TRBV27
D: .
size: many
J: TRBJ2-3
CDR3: CASSNLNTDTQYF
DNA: TGTGCCAGCAGTAACTTAAACACAGATACGCAGTATTTT

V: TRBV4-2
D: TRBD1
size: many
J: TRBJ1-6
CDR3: CASSQDLDRANSPLHF
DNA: TGTGCCAGCAGCCAAGATCTCGACAGGGCTAATTCACCCCTCCACTTT

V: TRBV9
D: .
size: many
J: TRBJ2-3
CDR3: CASSPRTGGGTDTQYF
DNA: TGTGCCAGCAGCCCCCGGACAGGAGGGGGCACAGATACGCAGTATTTT

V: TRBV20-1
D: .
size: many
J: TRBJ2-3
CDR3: CSARNRRQSTDTQYF
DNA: TGCAGTGCTAGAAACCGTAGACAGAGCACAGATACGCAGTATTTT

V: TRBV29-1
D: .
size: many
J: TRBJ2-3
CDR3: CSVAIGRGHTDTQYF
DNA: TGCAGCGTTGCAATCGGACGGGGACACACAGATACGCAGTATTTT

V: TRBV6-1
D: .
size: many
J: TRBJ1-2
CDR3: CASSARQFYGYTF
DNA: TGTGCCAGCAGTGCAAGACAGTTTTATGGCTACACCTTC

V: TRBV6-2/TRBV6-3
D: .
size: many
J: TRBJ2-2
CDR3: CASSYYTGELFF
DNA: TGTGCCAGCAGTTATTACACCGGGGAGCTGTTTTTT

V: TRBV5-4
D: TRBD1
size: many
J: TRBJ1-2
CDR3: CASSHQTGNYGYTF
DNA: TGTGCCAGCAGCCATCAGACAGGGAACTATGGCTACACCTTC

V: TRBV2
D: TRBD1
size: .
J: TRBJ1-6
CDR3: CASSERGQSPLHF
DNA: TGTGCCAGCAGTGAAAGGGGGCAGTCACCCCTCCACTTT

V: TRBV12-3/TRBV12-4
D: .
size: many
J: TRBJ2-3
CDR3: CASRGGFYTQYF
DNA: TGTGCCAGCAGGGGGGGTTTCTATACGCAGTATTTT

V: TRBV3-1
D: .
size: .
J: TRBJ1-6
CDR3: CASSQARGSPLHF
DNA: TGTGCCAGCAGCCAAGCGCGTGGTTCACCCCTCCACTTT

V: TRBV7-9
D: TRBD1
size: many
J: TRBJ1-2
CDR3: CASSWTGGGGYTF
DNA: TGTGCCAGCAGCTGGACAGGGGGCGGCGGCTACACCTTC

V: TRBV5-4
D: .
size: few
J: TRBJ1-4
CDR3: CASSLASATDNEKLFF
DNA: TGTGCCAGCAGCTTGGCGTCAGCGACCGATAATGAAAAACTGTTTTTT

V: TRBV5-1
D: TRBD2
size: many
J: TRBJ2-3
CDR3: CASSPITSGTDTQYF
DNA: TGCGCCAGCAGCCCCATTACTAGCGGCACAGATACGCAGTATTTT

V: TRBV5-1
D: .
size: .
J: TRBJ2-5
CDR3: CASSLMGKETQYF
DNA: TGCGCCAGCAGCTTGATGGGCAAAGAGACCCAGTACTTC

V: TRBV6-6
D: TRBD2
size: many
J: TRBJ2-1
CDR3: CASSYAASGTSYNEQFF
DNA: TGTGCCAGCAGTTACGCGGCTAGCGGTACCTCCTACAATGAGCAGTTCTTC

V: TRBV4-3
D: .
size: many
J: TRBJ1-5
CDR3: CASSQDGISAQHF
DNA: TGCGCCAGCAGCCAAGATGGTATTTCGGCCCAGCATTTT

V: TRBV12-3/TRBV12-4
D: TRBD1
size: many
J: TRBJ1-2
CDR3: CASIPTGEGQGYTF
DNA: TGTGCCAGCATTCCGACAGGGGAGGGACAAGGCTACACCTTC

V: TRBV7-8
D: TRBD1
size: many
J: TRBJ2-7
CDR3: CASSSFRDSPPYEQYF
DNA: TGTGCCAGCAGCTCCTTCCGGGACAGCCCGCCCTACGAGCAGTACTTC

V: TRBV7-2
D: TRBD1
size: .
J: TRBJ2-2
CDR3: CASSQGQLSRWTGELFF
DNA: TGTGCCAGCAGCCAGGGACAGTTATCCCGTTGGACCGGGGAGCTGTTTTTT

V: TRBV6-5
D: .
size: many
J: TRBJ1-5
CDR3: CASRSRANQPQHF
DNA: TGTGCCAGCAGGTCGAGGGCTAATCAGCCCCAGCATTTT

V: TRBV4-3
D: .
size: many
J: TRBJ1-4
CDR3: CASSQDPIQGNPTNEKLFF
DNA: TGCGCCAGCAGCCAAGATCCTATTCAGGGAAATCCGACTAATGAAAAACTGTTTTTT

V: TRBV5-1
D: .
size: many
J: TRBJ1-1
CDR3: CASSLVPGNTEAFF
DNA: TGCGCCAGCAGCTTGGTTCCGGGGAACACTGAAGCTTTCTTT

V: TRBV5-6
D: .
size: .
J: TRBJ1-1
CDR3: CASSLSFIKEGRNTEAFF
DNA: TGTGCCAGCAGCTTGTCCTTTATCAAGGAGGGGAGGAACACTGAAGCTTTCTTT

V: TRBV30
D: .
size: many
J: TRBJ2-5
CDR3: CAWRRGEGTQYF
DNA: TGTGCCTGGAGGAGGGGTGAAGGGACCCAGTACTTC

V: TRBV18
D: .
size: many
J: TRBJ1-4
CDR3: CASSPYPLWDSTNEKLFF
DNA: TGTGCCAGCTCACCGTACCCGCTATGGGACTCAACTAATGAAAAACTGTTTTTT

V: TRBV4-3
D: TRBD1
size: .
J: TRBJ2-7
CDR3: CASSQDRQGCYYEQYF
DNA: TGCGCCAGCAGCCAAGATCGACAGGGCTGTTACTACGAGCAGTACTTC

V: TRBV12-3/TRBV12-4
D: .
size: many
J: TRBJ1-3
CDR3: CATGRSGNTIYF
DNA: TGTGCCACCGGCCGCTCTGGAAACACCATATATTTT